This TCR beta chain derives from a study of cytomegalovirus exposure and HLA in healthy donors. On the study more broadly: The 120 million or so unique TCR beta sequences, from about 179 million T cells, were found by an earlier analysis. Caucasian-associated ancestry cluster membership applied to about 77% of around 400 genotyped donors.

As for this clone: The target antigen is unknown.

PCR primers comprised 60 Vbeta and 13 Jbeta primers. Clones were sequenced by immunoSEQ multiplex PCR, and TCRdb holds only the in-frame ones, with some missing. The table records about 95,000 clones, around 82% of them present only once. Notes on the study in general: Trimming of TCR beta V- and J-genes showed a link, identified in a later analysis, to a missense DCLRE1C variant.

This CDR3 has 18 residues. The TCR originated in a young man in good health and CMV-seropositive. The sequenced material came from PBMCs. This chain joins TRBV21-1 and TRBJ2-5; TRBD1, the table's D call, lacks a check against the DNA. TRBV21-1 is an annotated pseudogene. The CDR3 spells CASSKVGTVIKNQETQYF. For the CDR3, the DNA is TGTGCCAGCAGCAAAGTTGGGACAGTAATAAAGAACCAAGAGACCCAGTACTTC.